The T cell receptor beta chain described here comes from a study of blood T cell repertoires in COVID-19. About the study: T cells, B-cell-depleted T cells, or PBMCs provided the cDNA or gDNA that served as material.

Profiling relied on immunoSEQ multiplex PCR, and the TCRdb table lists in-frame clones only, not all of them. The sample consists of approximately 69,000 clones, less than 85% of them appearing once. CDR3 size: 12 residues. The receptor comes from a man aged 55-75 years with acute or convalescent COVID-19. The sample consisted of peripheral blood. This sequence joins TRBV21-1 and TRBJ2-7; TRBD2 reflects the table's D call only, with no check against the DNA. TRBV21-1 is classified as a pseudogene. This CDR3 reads CASSKARGQQYF. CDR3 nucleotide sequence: TGTGCCAGCAGCAAAGCGCGGGGACAGCAGTACTTC.